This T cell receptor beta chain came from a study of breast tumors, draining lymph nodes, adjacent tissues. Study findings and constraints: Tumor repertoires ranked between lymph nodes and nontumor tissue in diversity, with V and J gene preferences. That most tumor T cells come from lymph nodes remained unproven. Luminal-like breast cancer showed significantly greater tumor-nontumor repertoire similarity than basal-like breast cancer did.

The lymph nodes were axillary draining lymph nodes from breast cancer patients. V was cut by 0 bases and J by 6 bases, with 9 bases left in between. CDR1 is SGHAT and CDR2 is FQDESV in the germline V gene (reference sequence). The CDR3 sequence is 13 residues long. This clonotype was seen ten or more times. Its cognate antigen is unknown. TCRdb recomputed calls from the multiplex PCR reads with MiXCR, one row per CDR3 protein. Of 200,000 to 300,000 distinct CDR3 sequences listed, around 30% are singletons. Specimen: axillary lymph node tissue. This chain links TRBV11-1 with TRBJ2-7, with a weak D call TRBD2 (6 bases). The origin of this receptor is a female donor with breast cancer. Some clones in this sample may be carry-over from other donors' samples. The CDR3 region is CASSLAGGLEQYF. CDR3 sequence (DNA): TGTGCCAGCAGCTTAGCGGGAGGTCTCGAGCAGTACTTC.